A single sample is the source of the 9 T cell receptor beta chains below, sequenced in a study of blood T cells in healthy people across ages. The use of a sample-barcoded 5' primer and a J-beta primer mix characterized a second PCR of about 7 to 12 cycles. TCRdb independently ran MiXCR on the 5' RACE reads; one entry per CDR3 protein. The data show some 1.7 million distinct CDR3 sequences, 28% seen once. The sample consisted of blood. These receptors were obtained from a woman aged 25-40 years in good health.

This clonotype was counted at least ten times. This chain uses TRBV3-1 with TRBJ2-7; D uncertain. Germline V lookup: CDR1 LGHDT, CDR2 YNNKEL (reference sequence). CDR3 length: 15 amino acids. Deletions cut 2 bases from V and 3 bases from J, with 14 bases between. The CDR3 region has the DNA TGTGCCAGCAGCCAATTACCGCCTCCTAACTACGAGCAGTACTTC. It yields the protein CASSQLPPPNYEQYF.

This clonotype was recorded a few times. The V and J genes are TRBV20-1 and TRBJ2-3; 8 bases align to TRBD1. The CDR3 consists of 16 residues. Unmatched junction bases numbered 11, after V lost 4 bases and J lost 2 bases. Germline loops: CDR1 DFQATT, CDR2 SNEGSKA (reference sequence). The CDR3 reads CSATLGQGLYTDTQYF. The CDR3 coding sequence is TGCAGTGCTACCCTAGGACAGGGCTTATACACAGATACGCAGTATTTT.

The table lists this clonotype with a few counts. V gene TRBV28 combines with J gene TRBJ1-5; maybe TRBD1 (6 bases). The germline V gene has CDR1 MDHEN and CDR2 SYDVKM. The ends were cut back, 5 bases at V and 4 bases at J, with 15 bases in the middle. The CDR3 extends over 15 amino acids. The CDR3 protein is CASSVRTGSNQPQHF. The CDR3 DNA sequence: TGTGCCAGCAGTGTCAGAACAGGGTCGAATCAGCCCCAGCATTTT.

Comments on this clonotype: This clone may be a read error of a much larger clone one base away. This chain links TRBV9 with TRBJ2-1; perhaps TRBD2 as D (6 bases). Germline-derived CDR1 and CDR2 are SGDLS and YYNGEE. The CDR3 runs 15 residues. Deletions cut 3 bases from V and 0 bases from J, with 10 bases between. The CDR3 DNA reads TGTGCCAGCAGCGGGGACTGGAGCTCCTACAATGAGCAGTTCTTC. Its translation is CASSGDWSSYNEQFF.

This clonotype was counted many times. Compared with germline, one end of the junction differs, possibly owing to a read error. The chain recombines TRBV6-2 or TRBV6-3 with TRBJ2-7; 8 bases agree with TRBD1. Germline CDR1 reads MNHEY; CDR2 reads SVGEGT. The CDR3 has 14 residues. The CDR3 here is CASSWTGLSYDQYF. For the CDR3, the DNA is TGTGCCAGCAGTTGGACAGGGTTGTCCTACGATCAGTACTTC.

This clonotype was found many times. The chain uses TRBV4-3 and TRBJ2-7; D may match TRBD1 or TRBD2 (5 bases each). The CDR3 has 13 residues. Trimming shortened V by 5 bases and J by 6 bases, and 14 bases separated the two germline ends. Germline V gene data show CDR1 as LGHNA and CDR2 as YSLEER. The CDR3, as DNA: TGCGCCAGCAGCAAGGGACGGTTTGTCGAGCAGTACTTC. Protein sequence: CASSKGRFVEQYF.

The chain carries TRBV6-5 and TRBJ1-6; TRBD1 might be the D (6 bases). V was clipped by 4 bases and J by 9 bases, with 16 bases between them. This CDR3 contains 15 residues. Per the germline V gene, CDR1 is MNHEY and CDR2 is SVGAGI. Here the CDR3 DNA reads TGTGCCAGCAGTTCGGTCAGGGGAGCTCCTTCACCCCTCCACTTT. The encoded protein is CASSSVRGAPSPLHF.

The chain joins TRBV9 to TRBJ2-3, with unresolved D. This CDR3 has 16 amino acids. Germline lookup yields CDR1 SGDLS and CDR2 YYNGEE. The germline V and J ends were trimmed by 0 bases and 1 base, with 12 bases remaining between them. The CDR3 is CASSVVGEMGTDTQYF. The CDR3 region has the DNA TGTGCCAGCAGCGTAGTCGGCGAGATGGGCACAGATACGCAGTATTTT.

This clonotype has just a few counts. The V gene is TRBV29-1, the J gene TRBJ1-4; D not resolved. The V and J ends lost 4 bases and 7 bases respectively, with 13 bases between them. The CDR3 sequence is 13 residues long. Per the germline V gene, CDR1 is SQVTM and CDR2 is ANQGSEA. The CDR3 spells CSVVADAPEKLFF. The CDR3 DNA follows: TGCAGCGTTGTTGCAGACGCACCTGAAAAACTGTTTTTT.